The clone carrying this T cell receptor (beta chain) appeared a few times. This entry belongs to a study of blood T cell repertoires in COVID-19. V was clipped by 8 bases and J by 10 bases, with 8 bases between them. Germline V gene lookup returns CDR1 LNHDA and CDR2 SQIVND (reference sequence). This CDR3 is 9 amino acids long. In the study's own analysis: The assay estimated nucleated cells by amplifying reference gene primers. Measured with immunoSEQ multiplex PCR; TCRdb has only the in-frame clones, and not every one. V and J calls and clone size are those listed in that table; D and trimming were worked out from the DNA. Here the sample spans around 280,000 clones, around 89% being singletons.

The chain joins TRBV19 to TRBJ1-2; a possible D gene is TRBD1 (5 bases). This TCR came from a woman aged 18-35 years with acute COVID-19. Material for sequencing was PBMCs or T cells enriched from blood (not recorded which). The CDR3 region has the DNA TGTGCCAGTGGGGACTCCTACACCTTC. Encoded protein: CASGDSYTF.